This record concerns one T cell receptor beta chain sequence. The sample comes from a study of control samples from healthy donors and cancer patients. With 6 bases removed from V and 5 bases from J, the gap between germline ends came to 7 bases. CDR3 length: 11 amino acids. Generated by immunoSEQ multiplex PCR, the TCRdb table keeps only in-frame clones and is missing some. Among 350,000 to 450,000 clones listed, 80% to 95% were seen once. This chain uses TRBV12-3 or TRBV12-4 with TRBJ1-2; D may be TRBD1 (5 bases). The source is a man aged 40-55 years with head and neck cancer. The specimen sequenced was PBMCs. The CDR3 nucleotides are TGTGCCAGCAGCCCAGGGTATGGCTACACCTTC. Translating gives CASSPGYGYTF.